Sequencing of this T cell receptor (beta chain) was carried out in a study of response to subunit inactivated influenza vaccine. TCRdb reprocessed the RT-PCR reads via MiXCR and lists one record per CDR3 protein. The table records roughly 700,000 distinct CDR3 sequences, around a sixth of them present only once. General study findings and limits: The authors proposed limited new T cell recruitment per seasonal influenza vaccination.

As for this clonotype: Its target is unknown.

This clonotype was obtained from a man aged 45-60 years who received an inactivated influenza vaccine. The sequenced sample was PBMCs from blood, obtained 11 to 12 days after vaccination.

DNA for the CDR3: TGTGCCAGCAGCACCCAGGGGGCAGCAGATACGCAGTATTTT. Encoded protein: CASSTQGAADTQYF. V and J are TRBV3-1 and TRBJ2-3; 8 nucleotides align to TRBD1. The V segment lost 5 bases and the J segment 4 bases; nucleotides outside the gene matches: 5. The CDR3 is 14 amino acids. Germline CDR1 reads LGHDT; CDR2 reads YNNKEL (reference sequence).